Here is one T cell receptor beta chain with its context. Germline trimming cut 3 bases from V and 5 bases from J; bases unmatched to any gene: 7. CDR3 length: 15 amino acids. Germline V gene data show CDR1 as SGHKS and CDR2 as YYEKEE (reference sequence). Sequencing used immunoSEQ multiplex PCR; TCRdb keeps in-frame clones, though not all of them. The table shows some 120,000 clones, with over 75% occurring only once. This entry comes from a study of control samples from healthy donors and cancer patients. The TCR sequence derives from a man aged 40-55 years in good health. Sequencing was carried out using blood. The chain carries TRBV5-5 and TRBJ1-2; 10 bases match TRBD1. DNA for the CDR3: TGTGCCAGCAGCTGGGAACCGGACAGGGGGTATGGCTACACCTTC. It codes for CASSWEPDRGYGYTF. The whole variable domain, filled in from reference TRBV5-5 and TRBJ1-2, reads DAGVTQSPTHLIKTRGQQVTLRCSPISGHKSVSWYQQVLGQGPQFIFQYYEKEERGRGNFPDRFSARQFPNYSSELNVNALLLGDSALYLCASSWEPDRGYGYTFGSGTRLTVV.